This T cell receptor beta chain emerged from a study of blood T cell repertoires in COVID-19. Across the study: Some COVID-19 samples were acute and others convalescent; all came from the United States, Italy and Spain.

Enrolment of Seattle patients took place during active infection, and they were followed longitudinally. Using immunoSEQ multiplex PCR, the repertoire was profiled, and TCRdb retains in-frame clones only, with some absent. This repertoire shows about 38,000 clones, around 90% found once; its top ten account for approximately 5%. The receptor comes from a man aged 60 to 75 with COVID-19, enrolled during active disease. Sequencing used peripheral blood.

The CDR3, as DNA: TGTGCCAGCAGCCAGGGCCCCCCCCGGGACAGGGTCGCCGATGAGCAGTTCTTC. Translating gives CASSQGPPRDRVADEQFF. V usage is TRBV4-2 and J usage is TRBJ2-1, with 9 bases aligning to TRBD1. The J segment lost 8 bases and the V segment lost 3 bases, leaving 17 bases of the junction unmatched. CDR3 length: 18 amino acids. CDR1 and CDR2 (germline): LGHNA, YNFKEQ.